This TCR beta chain was sequenced in a study of blood T cell repertoires in COVID-19 (dated by TCRdb to the early 2020s). In the study overall: The collaborator samples originated in the United States, Italy and Spain and spanned the acute and convalescent phases of COVID-19. A de-identified subject ID, COVID-19 status, age in years and sex were almost always included in the sample metadata. Samples came from the ongoing ImmuneRACE study (first 160 participants) plus 1,254 subjects from 6 global collaborators. Subjects who had been exposed to COVID-19, were actively infected with it, or had recovered from it provided the deeply sampled blood TCRbeta repertoires that made up the dataset. The repertoires were made available in a free public database intended to serve as a resource for research on the immune response to SARS-CoV-2. Where available, HLA class I and class II types were obtained from metadata supplied by the sample provider rather than from assay-based typing. The prospective study material was composed of cDNA or gDNA derived from T cells, B-cell-depleted T cells, or PBMCs. General study outcomes and caveats: The quantity of clinical and demographic metadata differed by source and by participant and was supplied without curation.

For this chain, trimming is 6 bases at the V end and 6 bases at the J end, and the number of junction bases without a gene match is 8. Its CDR3 holds 14 amino acids, cysteine through phenylalanine. The CDR3 DNA has 42 bases and is translated from base 1. CDR1 LNHDA and CDR2 SQIVND are derived from the germline V gene (reference sequence). For this clone: The clone's antigen remains unknown. Nothing much larger sits one base from this clone, and base qualities are not available.

One collaborating source in Seattle enrolled patients while the patients were actively infected and followed the patients over time throughout the course of disease. Each collaborating institution followed its own protocols to collect whole blood in K2EDTA tubes. For TCRbeta analysis, collaborator samples were shipped as frozen whole blood, as isolated PBMCs, or as DNA extracted from either sample type. TCRbeta CDR3 regions were amplified from genomic DNA by means of the immunoSEQ Assay, a bias-controlled multiplex PCR. On the study's bioinformatics: Nucleated cell counts per sample were estimated from amplification of reference gene primers within the assay. Sequence reads were collapsed and filtered to measure the absolute abundance of every unique TCRbeta CDR3 rearrangement. For each sample, productive Simpson clonality was calculated by taking the square root of Simpson's diversity index across productive rearrangements. Entries here come from immuneACCESS through TCRdb and include only in-frame sequences with V and J called. Some clones fail to appear in such tables; in the studies checked, an unresolved V gene covers under half of the shortfall, and the cause of the remainder is unknown. V and J calls and clone size are those listed in that table; D and trimming were worked out from the DNA. Across this sample there are around 280,000 clones, with more than 70% seen only once. The ten top clones hold around 11% of the sample.

This chain is built from TRBV19 and TRBJ1-5; the junction holds 7 bases that match TRBD1. The sequenced material came from peripheral blood. The clonotype originates from a woman in her thirties with COVID-19, enrolled during active disease. This receptor carries the CDR3 CASSVDRDGQPQHF. The nucleotides are TGTGCCAGTAGCGTAGACAGGGACGGTCAGCCCCAGCATTTT.